A selection of T cell receptor beta chains follows, all from one sample in a study of kidney transplant recipient with SARS-CoV-2 infection. A single record per CDR3 protein comes from TCRdb applying MiXCR to the reads. In the table there are under 250,000 distinct CDR3 sequences, less than 35% of which are singletons. The sequencing used a blood sample, collected at baseline and on day 111 from a kidney transplant recipient. These receptors came from a male patient in his 30s who had COVID-19 and was a kidney transplant recipient. The graft donor may have given rise to some T cells. CDR3s include the opening cysteine and the closing phenylalanine or tryptophan. D genes are given only for firm matches. Clone size appears in some rows only: once, few, many, or a class for an expanded clone.

J | size | V | D | CDR3 | DNA
TRBJ2-2 | many | TRBV9 | NA | CASSVSPKGTGELFF | TGTGCCAGCAGCGTATCCCCCAAGGGCACCGGGGAGCTGTTTTTT
TRBJ2-2 | NA | TRBV12-3/TRBV12-4 | NA | CASSPTSNGELFF | TGTGCCAGCAGCCCCACTTCAAACGGGGAGCTGTTTTTT
TRBJ1-2 | many | TRBV11-2 | NA | CASSFGGGFYGYTF | TGTGCCAGCAGCTTTGGGGGGGGGTTTTATGGCTACACCTTC
TRBJ2-1 | many | TRBV27 | TRBD1 | CASRQGATYNEQFF | TGTGCCAGCAGACAGGGGGCCACCTACAATGAGCAGTTCTTC
TRBJ1-3 | many | TRBV6-5 | TRBD1 | CASISQGSGNTIYF | TGTGCCAGCATCTCACAGGGGTCTGGAAACACCATATATTTT
TRBJ1-1 | many | TRBV28 | NA | CASSLRRAGKPAFF | TGTGCCAGCAGTTTACGTCGGGCAGGGAAGCCAGCTTTCTTT
TRBJ1-2 | many | TRBV6-2/TRBV6-3 | NA | CASSGMYCIGKTYGYTF | TGTGCCAGCAGTGGAATGTACTGCATCGGAAAGACCTATGGCTACACCTTC
TRBJ1-2 | NA | TRBV10-1 | NA | CASSLQSRSRKTYGYTF | TGCGCCAGCAGTCTCCAATCAAGATCGCGAAAGACCTATGGCTACACCTTC
TRBJ2-2 | many | TRBV7-9 | TRBD2 | CASSPTGLAGGIWELFF | TGTGCCAGCAGCCCAACCGGACTAGCGGGGGGTATCTGGGAGCTGTTTTTT
TRBJ2-7 | many | TRBV6-5 | NA | CASRAGIAYEQYF | TGTGCCAGCAGGGCAGGGATCGCCTACGAGCAGTACTTC
TRBJ1-2 | many | TRBV6-5 | NA | CASSLWRECRKTYGYTF | TGTGCCAGCAGTTTATGGAGGGAATGTAGAAAGACCTATGGCTACACCTTC
TRBJ1-2 | many | TRBV4-3 | NA | CASSTSKGRRKTYGYTF | TGCGCCAGCAGCACGTCTAAAGGACGTCGAAAGACCTATGGCTACACCTTC
TRBJ2-1 | many | TRBV4-3 | NA | CASSQDISTYNEQFF | TGCGCCAGCAGCCAAGACATAAGTACCTACAATGAGCAGTTCTTC
TRBJ2-7 | many | TRBV24-1 | NA | CATSDRAGLGLREQYF | TGTGCCACCAGTGATAGAGCAGGCTTGGGACTTCGCGAGCAGTACTTC
TRBJ1-2 | NA | TRBV6-8 | NA | CASSSTGSGYTF | TGTGCCAGCAGTTCTACAGGGTCGGGCTACACCTTC
TRBJ1-4 | many | TRBV20-1 | TRBD1 | CSAYTGVEEKLFF | TGCAGTGCTTACACAGGGGTCGAGGAAAAACTGTTTTTT